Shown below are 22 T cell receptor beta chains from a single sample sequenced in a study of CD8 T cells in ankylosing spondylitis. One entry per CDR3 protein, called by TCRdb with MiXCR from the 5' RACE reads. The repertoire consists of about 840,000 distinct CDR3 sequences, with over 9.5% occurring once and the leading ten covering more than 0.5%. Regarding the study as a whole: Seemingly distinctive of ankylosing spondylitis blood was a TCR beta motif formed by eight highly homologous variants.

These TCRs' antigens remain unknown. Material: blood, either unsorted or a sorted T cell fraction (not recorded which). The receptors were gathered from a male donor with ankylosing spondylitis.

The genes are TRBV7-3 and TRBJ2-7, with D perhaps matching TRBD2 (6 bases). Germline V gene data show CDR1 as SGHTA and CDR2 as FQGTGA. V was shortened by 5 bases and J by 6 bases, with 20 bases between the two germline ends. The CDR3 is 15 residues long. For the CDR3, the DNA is TGTGCCAGCAGCCCCGTGGGGGGTCGGATGGGCGAGCAGTACTTC. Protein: CASSPVGGRMGEQYF.

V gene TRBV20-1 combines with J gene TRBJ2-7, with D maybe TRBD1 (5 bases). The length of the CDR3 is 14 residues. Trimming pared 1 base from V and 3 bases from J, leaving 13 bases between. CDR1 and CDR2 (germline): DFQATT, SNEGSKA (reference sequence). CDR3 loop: CSARVEAGYYEQYF. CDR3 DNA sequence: TGCAGTGCTAGAGTTGAGGCAGGGTACTACGAGCAGTACTTC.

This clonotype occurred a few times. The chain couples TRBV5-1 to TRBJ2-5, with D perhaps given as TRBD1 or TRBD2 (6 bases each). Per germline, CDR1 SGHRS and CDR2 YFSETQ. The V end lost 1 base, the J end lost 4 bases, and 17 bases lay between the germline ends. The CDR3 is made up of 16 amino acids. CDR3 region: CASSLFPRGQVETQYF. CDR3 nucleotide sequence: TGCGCCAGCAGCTTGTTTCCCCGGGGGCAGGTAGAGACCCAGTACTTC.

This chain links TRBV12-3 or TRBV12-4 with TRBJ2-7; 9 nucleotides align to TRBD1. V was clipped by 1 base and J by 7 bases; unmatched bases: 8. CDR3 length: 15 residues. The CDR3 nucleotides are TGTGCCAGCAGTTTAGAAGACAGGGGGTCCGGGGAGCAGTACTTC. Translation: CASSLEDRGSGEQYF.

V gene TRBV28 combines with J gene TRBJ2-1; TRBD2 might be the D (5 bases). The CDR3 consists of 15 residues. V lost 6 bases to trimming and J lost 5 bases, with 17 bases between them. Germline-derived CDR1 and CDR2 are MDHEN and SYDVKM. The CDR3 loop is CASSLSPWRDNEQFF. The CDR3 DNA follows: TGTGCCAGCAGCCTCAGTCCCTGGCGGGACAATGAGCAGTTCTTC.

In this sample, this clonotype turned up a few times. Written as DNA, the CDR3 is TGCAGTGCTAGAAGGAGGGTGAATAATTCACCCCTCCACTTT. This codes for CSARRRVNNSPLHF. V and J are TRBV20-1 and TRBJ1-6; no firm D call. Germline V lookup: CDR1 DFQATT, CDR2 SNEGSKA (reference sequence). CDR3 length: 14 residues. Trimming pared 2 bases from V and 5 bases from J, leaving 10 bases between.

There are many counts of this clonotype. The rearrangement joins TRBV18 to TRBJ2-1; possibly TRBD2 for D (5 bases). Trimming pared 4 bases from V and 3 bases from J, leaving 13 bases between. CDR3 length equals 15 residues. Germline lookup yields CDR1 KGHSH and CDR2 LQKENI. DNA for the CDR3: TGTGCCAGCTCACTAGCCCCGGAGGTCTACAATGAGCAGTTCTTC. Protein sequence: CASSLAPEVYNEQFF. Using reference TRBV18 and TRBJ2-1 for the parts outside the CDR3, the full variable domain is NAGVMQNPRHLVRRRGQEARLRCSPMKGHSHVYWYRQLPEEGLKFMVYLQKENIIDESGMPKERFSAEFPKEGPSILRIQQVVRGDSAAYFCASSLAPEVYNEQFFGPGTRLTVL.

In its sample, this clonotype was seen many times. The CDR3 spells CSGLNIAKNIQYF. The DNA of the CDR3 is TGCAGTGGACTCAACATAGCCAAAAACATTCAGTACTTC. The chain combines TRBV20-1 with TRBJ2-4; D gene uncertain. The germline CDR1 and CDR2 sequences are DFQATT and SNEGSKA (reference sequence). The CDR3 loop spans 13 amino acids. Between the trimmed V and J ends, which lost 7 bases and 0 bases, there was a span of 10 bases.

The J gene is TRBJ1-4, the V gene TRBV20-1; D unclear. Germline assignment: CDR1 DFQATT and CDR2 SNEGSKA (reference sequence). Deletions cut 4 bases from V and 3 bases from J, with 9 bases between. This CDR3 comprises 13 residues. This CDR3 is CSATSGPNEKLFF. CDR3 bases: TGCAGTGCTACCAGTGGGCCTAATGAAAAACTGTTTTTT.

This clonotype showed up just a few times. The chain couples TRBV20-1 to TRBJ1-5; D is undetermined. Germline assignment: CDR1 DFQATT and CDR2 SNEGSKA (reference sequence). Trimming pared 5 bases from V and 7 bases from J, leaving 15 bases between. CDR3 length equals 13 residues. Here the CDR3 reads CSAHRSVNQPQHF. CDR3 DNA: TGCAGTGCTCACCGCTCTGTGAACCAGCCCCAGCATTTT.

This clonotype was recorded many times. The CDR3 loop is CASSSMPTPSSYEQYF. CDR3 nucleotide sequence: TGCGCCAGCAGCTCTATGCCGACCCCAAGCTCCTACGAGCAGTACTTC. The chain carries TRBV5-1 and TRBJ2-7; D remains unclear. Trimming shortened V by 3 bases and J by 0 bases, and 16 bases separated the two germline ends. CDR1 and CDR2 (germline): SGHRS, YFSETQ. The CDR3 consists of 16 residues.

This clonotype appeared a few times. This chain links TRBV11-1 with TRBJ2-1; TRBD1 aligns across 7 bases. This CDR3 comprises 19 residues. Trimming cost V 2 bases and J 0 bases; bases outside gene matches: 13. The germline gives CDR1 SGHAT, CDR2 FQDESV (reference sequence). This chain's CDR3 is CASSLSPWTGRSSYNEQFF. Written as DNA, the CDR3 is TGTGCCAGCAGCTTATCGCCGTGGACAGGCAGAAGCTCCTACAATGAGCAGTTCTTC.

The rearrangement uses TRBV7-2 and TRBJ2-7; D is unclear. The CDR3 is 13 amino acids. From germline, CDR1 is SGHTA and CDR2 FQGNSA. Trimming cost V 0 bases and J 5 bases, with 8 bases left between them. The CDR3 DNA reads TGTGCCAGCAGCTTAGCGTATTCGGACGAGCAGTACTTC. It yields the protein CASSLAYSDEQYF.

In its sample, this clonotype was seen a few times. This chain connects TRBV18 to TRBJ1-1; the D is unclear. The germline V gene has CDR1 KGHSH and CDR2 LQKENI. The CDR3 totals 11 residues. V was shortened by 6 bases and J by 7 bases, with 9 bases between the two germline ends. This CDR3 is CASSWHSEAFF. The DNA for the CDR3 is TGTGCCAGCTCGTGGCACAGTGAAGCTTTCTTT.

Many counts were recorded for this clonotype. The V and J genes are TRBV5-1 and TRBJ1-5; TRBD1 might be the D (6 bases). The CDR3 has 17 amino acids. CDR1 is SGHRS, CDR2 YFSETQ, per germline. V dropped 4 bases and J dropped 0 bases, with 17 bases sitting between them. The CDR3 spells CASSPRDRRYSNQPQHF. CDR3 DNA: TGCGCCAGCAGCCCTCGAGACAGGCGATATAGCAATCAGCCCCAGCATTTT.

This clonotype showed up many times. The CDR3 spells CASSLGDPRGFF. The DNA for the CDR3 is TGTGCCAGCAGTTTGGGGGACCCAAGAGGTTTCTTT. This rearrangement joins TRBV12-3 or TRBV12-4 to TRBJ1-1; tentative D call: TRBD1 (5 bases). CDR3 length: 12 amino acids. V gave up 3 bases and J gave up 13 bases, with 15 bases separating them.

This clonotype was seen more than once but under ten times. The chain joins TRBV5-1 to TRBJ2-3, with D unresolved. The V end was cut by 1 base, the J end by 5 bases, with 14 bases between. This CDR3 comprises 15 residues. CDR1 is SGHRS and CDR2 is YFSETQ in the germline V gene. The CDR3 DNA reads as TGCGCCAGCAGCTTGCTCCCACCCTCGGGAGATACGCAGTATTTT. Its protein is CASSLLPPSGDTQYF.

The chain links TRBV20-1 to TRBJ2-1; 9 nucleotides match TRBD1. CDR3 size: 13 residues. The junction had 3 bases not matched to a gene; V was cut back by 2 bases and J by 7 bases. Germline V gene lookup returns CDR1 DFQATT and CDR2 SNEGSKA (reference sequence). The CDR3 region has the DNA TGCAGTGCTAGATGGGACAGGGTTAATGAGCAGTTCTTC. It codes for CSARWDRVNEQFF.

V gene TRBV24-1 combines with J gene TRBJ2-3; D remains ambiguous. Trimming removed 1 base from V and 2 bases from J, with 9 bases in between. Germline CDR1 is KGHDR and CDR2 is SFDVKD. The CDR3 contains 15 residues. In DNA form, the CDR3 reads TGTGCCACCAGTGATTTTGGGTCTTCCACAGATACGCAGTATTTT. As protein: CATSDFGSSTDTQYF.

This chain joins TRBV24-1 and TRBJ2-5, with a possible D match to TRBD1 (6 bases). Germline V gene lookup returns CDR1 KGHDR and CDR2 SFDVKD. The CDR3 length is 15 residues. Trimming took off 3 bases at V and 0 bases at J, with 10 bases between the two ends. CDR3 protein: CATSDTTGYQETQYF. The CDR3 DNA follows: TGTGCCACCAGTGATACCACAGGGTACCAAGAGACCCAGTACTTC.

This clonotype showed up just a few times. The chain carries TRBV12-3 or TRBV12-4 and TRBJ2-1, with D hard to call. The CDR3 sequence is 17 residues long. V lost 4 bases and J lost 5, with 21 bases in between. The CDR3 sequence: CASSSSARSIWNNEQFF. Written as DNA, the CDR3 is TGTGCCAGCAGTTCCAGTGCCCGGTCAATCTGGAACAATGAGCAGTTCTTC.

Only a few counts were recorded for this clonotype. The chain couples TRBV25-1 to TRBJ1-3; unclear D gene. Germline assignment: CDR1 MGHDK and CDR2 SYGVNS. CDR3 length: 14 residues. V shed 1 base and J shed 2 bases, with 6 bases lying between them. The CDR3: CASSESPPGNTIYF. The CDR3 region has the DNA TGTGCCAGCAGTGAATCCCCACCTGGAAACACCATATATTTT.